This T cell receptor beta chain was captured by sequencing in a study of cytomegalovirus exposure and HLA in healthy donors. CDR1 is SGHNT, CDR2 YENEEA, per germline. Between the trimmed V and J ends, which lost 7 bases and 4 bases, there was a span of 20 bases. This CDR3 is built from 15 residues. For this clone: Antigen: not known.

Study-wide results and limits: With later analysis, a missense DCLRE1C variant became linked to TCR beta V- and J-gene trimming.

Vbeta (60) and Jbeta (13) primers were used in the PCR. TCRdb's table, derived via immunoSEQ multiplex PCR, lists solely in-frame clones and lacks some. The sample has around 72,000 clones, 65% to 70% seen once. The TCR comes from a man aged 35 to 55 in good health and CMV-seropositive. The genes are TRBV11-3 and TRBJ2-7; D may be TRBD1 (5 bases). The sequencing sample was made of PBMCs. The CDR3 here is CASIYRQKTAYEQYF. The CDR3 DNA reads as TGTGCCAGCATTTACAGGCAGAAGACGGCATACGAGCAGTACTTC. The whole variable domain, remainder taken from reference TRBV11-3 and TRBJ2-7, is EAGVVQSPRYKIIEKKQPVAFWCNPISGHNTLYWYLQNLGQGPELLIRYENEEAVDDSQLPKDRFSAERLKGVDSTLKIQPAELGDSAVYLCASIYRQKTAYEQYFGPGTRLTVT.